This T cell receptor beta chain was profiled in a study of technical replicates of blood from a few donors. With 0 bases removed from V and 0 bases from J, the gap between germline ends came to 5 bases. The CDR3 consists of 14 residues. Germline CDR1 MNHEY, CDR2 SVGAGI. The protocol was immunoSEQ multiplex PCR, while the TCRdb copy is restricted to in-frame clones and leaves out a portion. The repertoire holds 85,000 to 100,000 clones, around 96% seen once, with around 0.26% in the top ten. The chain employs TRBV6-5 and TRBJ1-2; the D is unclear. Sequencing input: T cells isolated from PBMCs. This sequence was found in a human donor in good health. The CDR3 DNA reads TGTGCCAGCAGTTACTCGTTCTCTAACTATGGCTACACCTTC. It encodes CASSYSFSNYGYTF.